This T cell receptor (beta chain) was sequenced during a study of cytomegalovirus exposure and HLA in healthy donors. Regarding the study as a whole: Further analysis, carried out later, found HLA-associated TCR beta chains more clonally expanded than equally common other chains. The productive fraction for most TCR beta V segments was about 90% or about 30% in an earlier analysis.

Only one count was recorded for this clone. Antigen specificity is unknown. This CDR3 is built from 16 residues. Trimming pared 5 bases from V and 2 bases from J, leaving 16 bases between. CDR1 MNHEY and CDR2 SMNVEV come from the germline V gene (reference sequence). PCR primers comprised 60 Vbeta and 13 Jbeta primers. Method: immunoSEQ multiplex PCR; TCRdb's copy keeps in-frame clones and lacks some. Counted here are roughly 160,000 clones, less than 75% occurring once; the ten biggest clones make up 1.5%. This sequence was found in a girl aged 10-17 years in good health and CMV-seronegative. This chain connects TRBV27 to TRBJ1-3, with a weak D call TRBD1 (5 bases). The sequencing input was PBMCs. Here the CDR3 DNA reads TGTGCCAGCAGTCCCCGGGTGGGGACTCCTGGAAACACCATATATTTT. The encoded protein is CASSPRVGTPGNTIYF.